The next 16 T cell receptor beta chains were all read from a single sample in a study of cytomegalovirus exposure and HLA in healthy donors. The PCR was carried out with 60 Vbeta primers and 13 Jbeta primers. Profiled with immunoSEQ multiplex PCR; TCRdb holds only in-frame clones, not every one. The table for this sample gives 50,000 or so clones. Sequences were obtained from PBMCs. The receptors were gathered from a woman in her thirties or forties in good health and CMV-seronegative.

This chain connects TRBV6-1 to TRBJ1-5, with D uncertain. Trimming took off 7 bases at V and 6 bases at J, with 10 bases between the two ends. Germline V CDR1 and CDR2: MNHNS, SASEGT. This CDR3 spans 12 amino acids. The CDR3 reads CASTPGSQPQHF. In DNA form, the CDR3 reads TGTGCCAGCACACCCGGGAGTCAGCCCCAGCATTTT.

The CDR3 region is CASSRTSGDYEQYF. The DNA for the CDR3 is TGTGCCAGCAGCAGGACTAGCGGAGATTACGAGCAGTACTTC. The chain recombines TRBV7-6 with TRBJ2-7, with TRBD2 matching over 10 bases. Trimming took 5 bases from V and 4 from J; bases not matched to a gene: 5. Looked up from germline, CDR1 is SGHVS and CDR2 is FNYEAQ. This CDR3 has 14 amino acids.

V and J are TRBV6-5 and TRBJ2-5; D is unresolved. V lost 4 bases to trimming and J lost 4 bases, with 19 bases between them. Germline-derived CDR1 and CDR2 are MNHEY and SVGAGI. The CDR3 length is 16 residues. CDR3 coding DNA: TGTGCCAGCAGTTCCAGATCTCGAGGCGAGCGAGAGACCCAGTACTTC. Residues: CASSSRSRGERETQYF.

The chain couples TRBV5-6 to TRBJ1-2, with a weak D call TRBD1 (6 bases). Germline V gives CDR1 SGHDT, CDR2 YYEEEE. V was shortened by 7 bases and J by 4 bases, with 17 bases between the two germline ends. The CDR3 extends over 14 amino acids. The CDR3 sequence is CASWVPGGPYGYTF. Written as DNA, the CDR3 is TGTGCCAGCTGGGTACCGGGGGGCCCCTATGGCTACACCTTC. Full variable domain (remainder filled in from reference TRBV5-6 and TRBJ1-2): DAGVTQSPTHLIKTRGQQVTLRCSPKSGHDTVSWYQQALGQGPQFIFQYYEEEERQRGNFPDRFSGHQFPNYSSELNVNALLLGDSALYLCASWVPGGPYGYTFGSGTRLTVV.

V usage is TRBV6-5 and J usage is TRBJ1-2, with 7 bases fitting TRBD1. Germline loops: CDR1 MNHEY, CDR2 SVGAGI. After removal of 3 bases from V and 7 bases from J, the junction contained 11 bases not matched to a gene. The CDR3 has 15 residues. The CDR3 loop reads CASSYAATGDAGYTF. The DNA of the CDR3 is TGTGCCAGCAGTTATGCCGCAACAGGGGACGCTGGCTACACCTTC.

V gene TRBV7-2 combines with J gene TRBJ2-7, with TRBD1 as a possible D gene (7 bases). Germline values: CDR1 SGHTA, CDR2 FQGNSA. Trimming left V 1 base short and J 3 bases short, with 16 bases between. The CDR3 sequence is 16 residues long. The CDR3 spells CASSLDGGGSVYEQYF. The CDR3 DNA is TGTGCCAGCAGCTTAGACGGAGGGGGCTCGGTCTACGAGCAGTACTTC.

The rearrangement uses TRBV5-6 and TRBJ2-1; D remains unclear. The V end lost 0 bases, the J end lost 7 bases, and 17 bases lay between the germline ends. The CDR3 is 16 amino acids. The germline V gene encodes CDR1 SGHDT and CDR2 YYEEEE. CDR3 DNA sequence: TGTGCCAGCAGCTTGGCGCTGTACGGAGACGGAAATGAGCAGTTCTTC. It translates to CASSLALYGDGNEQFF.

The CDR3 loop reads CAWRAAATNEKLFF. DNA for the CDR3: TGTGCCTGGCGCGCGGCGGCGACTAATGAAAAACTGTTTTTT. The chain couples TRBV30 to TRBJ1-4, with D uncertain. The germline V gene encodes CDR1 GTSNPN and CDR2 SVGIG (reference sequence). The CDR3 runs to 14 residues. Trimming took 5 bases from V and 2 from J, leaving 12 bases between them.

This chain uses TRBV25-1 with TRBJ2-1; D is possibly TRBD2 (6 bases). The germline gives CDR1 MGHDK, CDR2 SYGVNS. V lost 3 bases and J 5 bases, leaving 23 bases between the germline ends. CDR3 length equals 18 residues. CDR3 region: CASSDPRTTFPPHNEQFF. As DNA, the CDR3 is TGTGCCAGCAGTGATCCTCGGACTACCTTCCCCCCCCACAATGAGCAGTTCTTC.

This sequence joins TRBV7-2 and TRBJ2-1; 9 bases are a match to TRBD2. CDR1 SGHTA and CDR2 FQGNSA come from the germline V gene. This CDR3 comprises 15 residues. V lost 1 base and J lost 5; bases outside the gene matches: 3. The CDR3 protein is CASSLDSGGHNEQFF. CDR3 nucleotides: TGTGCCAGCAGCTTAGATAGCGGGGGACACAATGAGCAGTTCTTC.

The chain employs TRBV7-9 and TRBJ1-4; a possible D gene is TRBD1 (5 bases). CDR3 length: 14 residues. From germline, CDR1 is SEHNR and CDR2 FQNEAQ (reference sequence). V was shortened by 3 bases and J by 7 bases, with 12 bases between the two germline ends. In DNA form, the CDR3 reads TGTGCCAGCAGCTTGGGGCAGGGCGGTGAAAAACTGTTTTTT. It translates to CASSLGQGGEKLFF. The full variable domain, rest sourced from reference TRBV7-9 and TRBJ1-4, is DTGVSQNPRHKITKRGQNVTFRCDPISEHNRLYWYRQTLGQGPEFLTYFQNEAQLEKSRLLSDRFSAERPKGSFSTLEIQRTEQGDSAMYLCASSLGQGGEKLFFGSGTQLSVL.

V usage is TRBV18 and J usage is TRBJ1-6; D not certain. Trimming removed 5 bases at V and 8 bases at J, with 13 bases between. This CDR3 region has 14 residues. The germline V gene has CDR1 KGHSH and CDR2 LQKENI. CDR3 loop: CASSSQAEDSPLHF. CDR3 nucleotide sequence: TGTGCCAGCTCATCCCAGGCAGAAGATTCACCCCTCCACTTT.

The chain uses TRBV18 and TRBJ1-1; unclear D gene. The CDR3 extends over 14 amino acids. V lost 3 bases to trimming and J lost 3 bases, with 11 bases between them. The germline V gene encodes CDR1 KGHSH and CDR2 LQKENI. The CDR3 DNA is TGTGCCAGCTCACCGAGGGATTGGGACACTGAAGCTTTCTTT. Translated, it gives CASSPRDWDTEAFF.

The CDR3 loop is CATSRDIRGANTGELFF. DNA of the CDR3: TGTGCCACCAGCAGAGATATACGGGGGGCGAACACCGGGGAGCTGTTTTTT. The rearrangement links TRBV15 to TRBJ2-2; TRBD2 matches at 7 bases. The CDR3 has 17 amino acids. Per germline, CDR1 LNHNV and CDR2 YYDKDF (reference sequence). With V trimmed by 0 bases and J by 0 bases, 4 bases remained unmatched.

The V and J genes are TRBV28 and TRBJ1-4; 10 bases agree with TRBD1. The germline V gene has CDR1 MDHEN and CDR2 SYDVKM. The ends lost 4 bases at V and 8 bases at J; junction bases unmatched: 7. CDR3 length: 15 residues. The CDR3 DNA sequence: TGTGCCAGCAGTTCTGGACAGGGGGAAGGGGAAAAACTGTTTTTT. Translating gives CASSSGQGEGEKLFF.

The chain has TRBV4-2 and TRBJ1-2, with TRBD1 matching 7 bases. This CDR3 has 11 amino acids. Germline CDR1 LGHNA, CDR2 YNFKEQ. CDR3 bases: TGTGCAGCAGGGGGGAACTATGGCTACACCTTC. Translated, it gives CAAGGNYGYTF.